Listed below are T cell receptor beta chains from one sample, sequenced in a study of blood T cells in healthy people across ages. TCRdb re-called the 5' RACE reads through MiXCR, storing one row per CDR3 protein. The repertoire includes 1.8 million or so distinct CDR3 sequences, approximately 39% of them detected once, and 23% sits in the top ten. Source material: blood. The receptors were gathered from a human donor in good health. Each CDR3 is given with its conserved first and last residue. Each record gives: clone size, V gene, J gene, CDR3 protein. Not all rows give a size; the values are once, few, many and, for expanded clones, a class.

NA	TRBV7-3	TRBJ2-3	CASSIRAGLYTDTQYF
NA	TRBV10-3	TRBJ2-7	CAISEFLPGQGHEQYF
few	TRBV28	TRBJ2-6	CASRQGLKHSGANVLTF
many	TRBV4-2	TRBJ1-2	CASSQDSAADYGYTF
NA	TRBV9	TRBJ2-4	CASSPLRQGFGPKAKNIQYF
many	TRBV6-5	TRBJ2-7	CASKNDRTSGGAYEQYF
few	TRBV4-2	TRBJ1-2	CASSQEEHYGYTF
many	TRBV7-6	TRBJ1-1	CASSLAGGTAHTEAFF
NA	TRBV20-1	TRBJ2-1	CSARVQTHYNEQFF
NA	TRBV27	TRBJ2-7	CASSFRGPANTYF
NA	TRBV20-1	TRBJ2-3	CSASRTTSSTDTQYF
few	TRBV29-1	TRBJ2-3	CSVEGGDSTDTQYF
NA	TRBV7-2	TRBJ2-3	CASSFAAGSDTQYF
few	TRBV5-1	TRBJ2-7	CASSLDRGNYEQYF
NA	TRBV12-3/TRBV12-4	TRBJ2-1	CASIPDRSKLIISYNEQFF
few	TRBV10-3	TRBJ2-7	CAISPGTGRYEQYF
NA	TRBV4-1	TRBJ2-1	CASGQRGAYNEQFF
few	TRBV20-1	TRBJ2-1	CSAYKGGVNEQFF
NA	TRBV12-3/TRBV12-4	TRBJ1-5	CASSQSRQAQHF
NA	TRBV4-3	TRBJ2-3	CASSAQTGGPTDTQYF
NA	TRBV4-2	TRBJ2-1	CASSQERRVTYNEQFF
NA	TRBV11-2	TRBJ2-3	CASSSVGRGTDAQYF
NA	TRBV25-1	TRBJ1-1	CASSEWTGRAEAFF
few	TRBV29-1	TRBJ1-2	CSVPLWGMGYGYTF
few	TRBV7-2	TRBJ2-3	CASSIRRGETDTQYF
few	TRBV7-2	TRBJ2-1	CASSLNLAGMLFF
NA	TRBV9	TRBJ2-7	CASSVGTSGGAYEQYF
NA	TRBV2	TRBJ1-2	CASSVEDLNYGYTF
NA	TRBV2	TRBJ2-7	CASRVGGRTNSYEQYF
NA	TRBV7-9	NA	CASGGPLYEQYF
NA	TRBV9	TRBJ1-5	CASSPVGGEGQPQHF
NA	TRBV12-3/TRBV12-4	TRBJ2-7	CASRFSGTSYEQYF
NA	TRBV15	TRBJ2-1	CATSEQGARDNEQFF
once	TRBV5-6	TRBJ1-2	CASSLPQGVGYGYTF
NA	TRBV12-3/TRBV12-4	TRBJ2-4	CASSPNPGVSQYF
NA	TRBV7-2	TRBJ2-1	CASSPDAGGSYNEQFF
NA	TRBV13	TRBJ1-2	CASRPKGGNYGYTF
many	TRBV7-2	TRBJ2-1	CASSPRTSGGYNEQFF
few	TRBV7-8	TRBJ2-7	CASSSTWRSSYEQYF
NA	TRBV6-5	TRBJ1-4	CASRDSATNEKLFF
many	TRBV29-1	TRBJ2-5	CSVFRGIGETQYF
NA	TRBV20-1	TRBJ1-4	CSARALGQTNEKLFF
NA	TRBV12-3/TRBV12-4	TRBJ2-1	CASSKMIRDRGFESEQFF
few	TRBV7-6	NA	CASSRSGNSYEQYF
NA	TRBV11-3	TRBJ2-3	CASSHGLAERDTQYF
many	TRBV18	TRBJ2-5	CASSPGLQETQYF
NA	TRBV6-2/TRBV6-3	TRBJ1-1	CASSRTFQSGTQQAFF
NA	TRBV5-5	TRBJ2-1	CASRGRVYNEQFF
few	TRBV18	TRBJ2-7	CASSPGTGASGEQYF
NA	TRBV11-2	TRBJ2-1	CASYWDRGNNEQFF
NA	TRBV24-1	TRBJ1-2	CATSDSKNYGYTF
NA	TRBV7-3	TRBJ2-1	CASNLLAGGQDEQFF
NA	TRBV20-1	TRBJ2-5	CSAAWGRETQYF
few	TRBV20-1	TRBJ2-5	CSAEIGSQETQYF
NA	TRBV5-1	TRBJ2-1	CASSGGQGASRSYNEQFF
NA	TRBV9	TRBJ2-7	CASSVGGRGQLPYEQYF
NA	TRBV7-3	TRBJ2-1	CASSFSGQVYNEQFF